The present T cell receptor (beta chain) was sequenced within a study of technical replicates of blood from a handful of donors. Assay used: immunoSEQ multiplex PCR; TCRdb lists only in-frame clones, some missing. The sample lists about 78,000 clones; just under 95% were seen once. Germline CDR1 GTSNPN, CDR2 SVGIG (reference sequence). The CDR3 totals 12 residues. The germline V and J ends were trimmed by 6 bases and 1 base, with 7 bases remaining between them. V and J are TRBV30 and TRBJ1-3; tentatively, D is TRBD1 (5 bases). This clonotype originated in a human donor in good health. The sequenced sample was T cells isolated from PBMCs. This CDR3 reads CACRVSGNTIYF. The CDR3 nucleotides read TGTGCCTGCAGGGTTTCTGGAAACACCATATATTTT. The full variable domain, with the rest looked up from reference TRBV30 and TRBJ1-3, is SQTIHQWPATLVQPVGSPLSLECTVEGTSNPNLYWYRQAAGRGLQLLFYSVGIGQISSEVPQNLSASRPQDRQFILSSKKLLLSDSGFYLCACRVSGNTIYFGEGSWLTVV.